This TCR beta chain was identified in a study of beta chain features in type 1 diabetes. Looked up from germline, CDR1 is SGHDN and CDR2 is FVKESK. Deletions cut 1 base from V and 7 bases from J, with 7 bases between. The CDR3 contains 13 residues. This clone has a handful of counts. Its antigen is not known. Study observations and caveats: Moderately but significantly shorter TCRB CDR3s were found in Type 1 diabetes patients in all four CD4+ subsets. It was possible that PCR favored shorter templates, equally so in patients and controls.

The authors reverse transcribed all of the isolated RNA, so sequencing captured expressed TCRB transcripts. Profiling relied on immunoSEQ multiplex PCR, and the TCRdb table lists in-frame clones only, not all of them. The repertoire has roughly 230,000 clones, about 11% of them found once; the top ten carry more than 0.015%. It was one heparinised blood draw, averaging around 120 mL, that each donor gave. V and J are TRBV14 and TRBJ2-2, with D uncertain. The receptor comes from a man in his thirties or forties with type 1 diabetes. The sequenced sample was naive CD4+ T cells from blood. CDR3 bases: TGTGCCAGCAGCCAAGCAGGATACGGGGAGCTGTTTTTT. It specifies CASSQAGYGELFF.